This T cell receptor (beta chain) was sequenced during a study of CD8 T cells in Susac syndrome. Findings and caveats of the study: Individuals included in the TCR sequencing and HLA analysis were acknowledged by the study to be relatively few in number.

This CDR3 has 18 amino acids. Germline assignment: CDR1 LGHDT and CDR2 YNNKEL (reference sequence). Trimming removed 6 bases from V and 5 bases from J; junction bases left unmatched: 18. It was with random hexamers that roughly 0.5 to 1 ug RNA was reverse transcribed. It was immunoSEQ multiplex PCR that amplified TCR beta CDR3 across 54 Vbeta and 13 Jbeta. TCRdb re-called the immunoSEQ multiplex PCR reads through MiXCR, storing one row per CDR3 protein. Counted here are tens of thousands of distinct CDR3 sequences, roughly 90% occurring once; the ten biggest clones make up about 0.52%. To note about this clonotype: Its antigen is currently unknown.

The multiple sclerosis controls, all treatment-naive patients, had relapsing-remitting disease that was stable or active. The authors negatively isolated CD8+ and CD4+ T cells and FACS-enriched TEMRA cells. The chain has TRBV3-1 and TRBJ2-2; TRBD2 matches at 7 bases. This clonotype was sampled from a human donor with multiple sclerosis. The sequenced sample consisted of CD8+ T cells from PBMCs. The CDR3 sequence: CASRGTNLNYGGTGELFF. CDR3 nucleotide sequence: TGTGCCAGCAGGGGAACGAACCTTAACTACGGGGGGACCGGGGAGCTGTTTTTT.